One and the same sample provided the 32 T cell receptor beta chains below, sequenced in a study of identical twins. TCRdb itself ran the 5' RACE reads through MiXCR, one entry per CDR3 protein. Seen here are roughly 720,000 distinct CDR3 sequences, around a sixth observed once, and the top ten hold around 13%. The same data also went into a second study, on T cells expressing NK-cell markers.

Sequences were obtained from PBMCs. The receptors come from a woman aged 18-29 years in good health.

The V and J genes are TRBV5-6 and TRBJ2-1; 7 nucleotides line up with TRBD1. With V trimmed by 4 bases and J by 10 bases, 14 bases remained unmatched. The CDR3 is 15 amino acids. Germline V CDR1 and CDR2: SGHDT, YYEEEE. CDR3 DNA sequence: TGTGCCAGCAGCAACTTATCCGGGACAGCAGGAGAGCAGTTCTTC. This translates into CASSNLSGTAGEQFF.

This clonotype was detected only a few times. For the CDR3, the DNA is TGCAGTGCTAGAGATCGCTTGGTCGATACGCAGTATTTT. Residues: CSARDRLVDTQYF. This chain joins TRBV20-1 and TRBJ2-3, with D uncertain. CDR3 length equals 13 residues. CDR1 is DFQATT and CDR2 is SNEGSKA in the germline V gene (reference sequence). V shed 0 bases and J shed 6 bases, with 10 bases lying between them.

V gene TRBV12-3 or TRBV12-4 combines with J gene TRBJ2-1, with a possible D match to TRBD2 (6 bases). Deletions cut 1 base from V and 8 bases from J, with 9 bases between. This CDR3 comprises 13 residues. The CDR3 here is CASSLGTTDEQFF. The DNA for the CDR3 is TGTGCCAGCAGTTTAGGGACTACCGATGAGCAGTTCTTC.

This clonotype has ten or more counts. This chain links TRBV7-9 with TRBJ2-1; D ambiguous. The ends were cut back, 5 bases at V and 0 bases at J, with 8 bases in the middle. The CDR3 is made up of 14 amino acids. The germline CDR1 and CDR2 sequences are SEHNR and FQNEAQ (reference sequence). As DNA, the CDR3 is TGTGCCAGCAGCCCGTCAAGCTCCTACAATGAGCAGTTCTTC. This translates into CASSPSSSYNEQFF.

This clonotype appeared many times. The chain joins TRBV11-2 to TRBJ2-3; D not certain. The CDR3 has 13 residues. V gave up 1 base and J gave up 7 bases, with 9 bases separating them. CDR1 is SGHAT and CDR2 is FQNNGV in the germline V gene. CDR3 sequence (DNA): TGTGCCAGCAGCTTAGGAGCACGGAATACGCAGTATTTT. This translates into CASSLGARNTQYF.

The CDR3 coding sequence is TGCAGTGCTAGAAATCCCGGGACAGAGAGTGAAGCTTTCTTT. Its translation is CSARNPGTESEAFF. The chain combines TRBV20-1 with TRBJ1-1; 7 nucleotides match TRBD1. The germline V gene has CDR1 DFQATT and CDR2 SNEGSKA (reference sequence). Trimming cost V 2 bases and J 7 bases; bases outside gene matches: 10. This CDR3 is 14 amino acids long.

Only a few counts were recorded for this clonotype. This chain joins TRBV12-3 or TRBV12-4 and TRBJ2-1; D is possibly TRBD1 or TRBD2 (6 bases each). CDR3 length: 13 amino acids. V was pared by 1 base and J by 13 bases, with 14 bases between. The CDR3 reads CASSLVGGLHQFF. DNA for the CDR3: TGTGCCAGCAGTTTAGTGGGGGGCCTTCATCAGTTCTTC.

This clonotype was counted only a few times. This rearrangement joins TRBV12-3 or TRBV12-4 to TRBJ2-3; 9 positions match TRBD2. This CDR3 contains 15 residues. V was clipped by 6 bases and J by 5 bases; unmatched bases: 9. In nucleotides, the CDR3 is TGTGCCAGCAGGCCACTTCTAGCGGGAATAGATACGCAGTATTTT. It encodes CASRPLLAGIDTQYF.

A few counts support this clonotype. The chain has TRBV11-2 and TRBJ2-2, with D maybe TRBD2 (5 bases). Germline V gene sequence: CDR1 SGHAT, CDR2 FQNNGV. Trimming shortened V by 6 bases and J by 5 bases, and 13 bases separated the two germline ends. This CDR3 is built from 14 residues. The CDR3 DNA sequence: TGTGCCAGCAGGAGATTTCGAGGGACCGGGGAGCTGTTTTTT. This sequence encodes CASRRFRGTGELFF.

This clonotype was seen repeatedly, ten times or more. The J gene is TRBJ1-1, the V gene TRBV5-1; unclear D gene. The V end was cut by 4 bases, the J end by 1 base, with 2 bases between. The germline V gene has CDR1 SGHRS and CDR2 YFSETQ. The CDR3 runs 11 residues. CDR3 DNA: TGCGCCAGCAGCGAGAACACTGAAGCTTTCTTT. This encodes CASSENTEAFF.

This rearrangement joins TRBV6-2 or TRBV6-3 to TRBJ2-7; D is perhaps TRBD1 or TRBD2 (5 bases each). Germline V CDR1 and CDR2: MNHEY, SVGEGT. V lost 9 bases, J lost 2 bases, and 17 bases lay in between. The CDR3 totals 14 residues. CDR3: CASRYRDGTYEQYF. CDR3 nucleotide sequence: TGTGCCAGTCGTTATCGGGACGGGACCTACGAGCAGTACTTC.

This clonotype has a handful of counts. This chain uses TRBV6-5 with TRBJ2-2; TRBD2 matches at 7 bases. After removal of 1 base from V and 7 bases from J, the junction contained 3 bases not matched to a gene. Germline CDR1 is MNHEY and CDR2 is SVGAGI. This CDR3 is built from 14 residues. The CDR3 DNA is TGTGCCAGCAGTTACTTCAGGGAGGGCGGGGAGCTGTTTTTT. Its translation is CASSYFREGGELFF.

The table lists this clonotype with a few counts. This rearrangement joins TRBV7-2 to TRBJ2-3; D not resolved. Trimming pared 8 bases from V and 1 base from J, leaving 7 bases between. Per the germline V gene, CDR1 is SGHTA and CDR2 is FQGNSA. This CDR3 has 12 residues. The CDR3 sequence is CASPLGTDTQYF. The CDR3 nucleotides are TGTGCCAGCCCCTTGGGCACAGATACGCAGTATTTT.

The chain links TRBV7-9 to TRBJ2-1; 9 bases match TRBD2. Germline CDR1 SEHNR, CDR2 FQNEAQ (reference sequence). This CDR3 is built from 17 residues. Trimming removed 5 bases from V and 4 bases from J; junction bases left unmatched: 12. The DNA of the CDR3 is TGTGCCAGCAGCCTAGGGGTAGCGGGGGAAAAGTACAATGAGCAGTTCTTC. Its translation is CASSLGVAGEKYNEQFF.

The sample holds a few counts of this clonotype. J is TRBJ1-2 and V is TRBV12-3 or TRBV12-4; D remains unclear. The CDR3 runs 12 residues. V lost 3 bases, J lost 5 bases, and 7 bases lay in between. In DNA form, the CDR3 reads TGTGCCAGCAGTTTTAGGTGGTATGGCTACACCTTC. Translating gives CASSFRWYGYTF.

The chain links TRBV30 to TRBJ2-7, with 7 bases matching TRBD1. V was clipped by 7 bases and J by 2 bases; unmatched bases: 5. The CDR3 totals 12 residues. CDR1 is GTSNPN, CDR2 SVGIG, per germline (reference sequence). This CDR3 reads CAFRTGAYEQYF. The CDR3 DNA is TGTGCCTTCAGGACAGGCGCCTACGAGCAGTACTTC.

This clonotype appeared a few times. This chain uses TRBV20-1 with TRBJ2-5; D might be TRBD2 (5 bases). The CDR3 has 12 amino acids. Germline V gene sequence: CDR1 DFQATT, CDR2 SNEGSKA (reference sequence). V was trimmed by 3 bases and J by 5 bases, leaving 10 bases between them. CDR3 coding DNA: TGCAGTGCTAGCGATAGGAGGGAGACCCAGTACTTC. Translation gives CSASDRRETQYF.

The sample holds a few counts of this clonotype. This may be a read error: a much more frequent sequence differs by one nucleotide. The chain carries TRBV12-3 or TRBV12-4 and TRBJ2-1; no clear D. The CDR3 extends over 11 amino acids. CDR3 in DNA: TGTGCCAGCCTGACCTACAAGGAGCAGTTCTTC. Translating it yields CASLTYKEQFF.

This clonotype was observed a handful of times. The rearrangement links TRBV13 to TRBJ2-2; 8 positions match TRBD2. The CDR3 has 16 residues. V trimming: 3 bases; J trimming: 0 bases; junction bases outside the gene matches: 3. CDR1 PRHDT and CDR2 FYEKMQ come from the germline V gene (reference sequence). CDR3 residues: CASSFLGGANTGELFF. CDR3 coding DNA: TGTGCCAGCAGCTTCCTCGGGGGGGCGAACACCGGGGAGCTGTTTTTT.

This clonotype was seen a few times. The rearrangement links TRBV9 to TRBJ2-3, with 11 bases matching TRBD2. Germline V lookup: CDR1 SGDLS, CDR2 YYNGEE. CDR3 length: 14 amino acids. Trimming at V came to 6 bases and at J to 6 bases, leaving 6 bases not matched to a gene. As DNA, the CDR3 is TGTGCCAGCAACCGACTAGCGGGGTGGGATACGCAGTATTTT. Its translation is CASNRLAGWDTQYF.

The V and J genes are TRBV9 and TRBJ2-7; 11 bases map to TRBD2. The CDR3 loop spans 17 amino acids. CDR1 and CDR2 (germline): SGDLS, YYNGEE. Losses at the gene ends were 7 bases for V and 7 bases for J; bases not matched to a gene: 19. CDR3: CASGRSRSSGRWWEQYF. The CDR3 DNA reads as TGTGCCAGCGGAAGAAGCCGATCTAGCGGGAGGTGGTGGGAGCAGTACTTC.

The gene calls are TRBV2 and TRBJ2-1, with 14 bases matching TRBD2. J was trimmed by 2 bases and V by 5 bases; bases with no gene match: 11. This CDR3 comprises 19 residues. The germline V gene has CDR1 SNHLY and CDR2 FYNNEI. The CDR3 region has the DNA TGTGCCAGCAGTAACCCCGGGACTAGCGGGAGAGGAACCTACAATGAGCAGTTCTTC. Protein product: CASSNPGTSGRGTYNEQFF.

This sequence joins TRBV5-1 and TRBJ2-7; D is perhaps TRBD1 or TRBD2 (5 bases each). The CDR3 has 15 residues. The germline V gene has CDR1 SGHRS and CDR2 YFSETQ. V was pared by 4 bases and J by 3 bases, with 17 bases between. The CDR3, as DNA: TGCGCCAGCAGCCGCATTGGGGGACCCAACTACGAGCAGTACTTC. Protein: CASSRIGGPNYEQYF.

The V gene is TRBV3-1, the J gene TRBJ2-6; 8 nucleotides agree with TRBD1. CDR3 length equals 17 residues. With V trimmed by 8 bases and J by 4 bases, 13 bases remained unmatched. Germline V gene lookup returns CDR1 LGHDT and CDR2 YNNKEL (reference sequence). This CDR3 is CASRFRQGTVGANVLTF. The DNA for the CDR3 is TGTGCCAGCCGTTTCCGACAGGGGACTGTGGGGGCCAACGTCCTGACTTTC.

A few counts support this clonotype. This CDR3 is CASSFGTSRDEQFF. The CDR3 DNA follows: TGCGCCAGCAGCTTTGGGACTAGCCGCGATGAGCAGTTCTTC. The J gene is TRBJ2-1, the V gene TRBV5-1; 9 bases align to TRBD2. CDR1 and CDR2 from the germline V gene are SGHRS and YFSETQ. This CDR3 has 14 residues. V lost 2 bases and J lost 8; bases outside the gene matches: 5.

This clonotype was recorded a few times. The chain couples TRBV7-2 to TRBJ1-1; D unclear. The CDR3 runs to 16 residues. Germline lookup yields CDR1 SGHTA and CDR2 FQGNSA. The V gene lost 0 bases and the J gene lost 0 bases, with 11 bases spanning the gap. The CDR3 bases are TGTGCCAGCAGCTTAGCGGGTGGAACCATGAACACTGAAGCTTTCTTT. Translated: CASSLAGGTMNTEAFF.

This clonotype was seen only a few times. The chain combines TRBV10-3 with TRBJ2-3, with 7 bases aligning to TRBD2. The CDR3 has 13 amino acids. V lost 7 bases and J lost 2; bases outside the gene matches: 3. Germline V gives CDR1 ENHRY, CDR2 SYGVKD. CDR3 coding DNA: TGTGCCATCAACAAGCGGGACACAGATACGCAGTATTTT. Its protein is CAINKRDTDTQYF.

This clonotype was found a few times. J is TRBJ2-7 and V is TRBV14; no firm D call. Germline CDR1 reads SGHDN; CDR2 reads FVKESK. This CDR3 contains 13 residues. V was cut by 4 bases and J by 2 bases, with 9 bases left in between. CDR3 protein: CASSPYVPYEQYF. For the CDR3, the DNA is TGTGCCAGCAGCCCCTACGTTCCCTACGAGCAGTACTTC.

CDR3 sequence (DNA): TGCAGTGCTAGCGCAGGGGCGAGTCAGCCCCAGCATTTT. Its translation: CSASAGASQPQHF. This chain uses TRBV20-1 with TRBJ1-5; perhaps TRBD1 as D (6 bases). Germline CDR1 is DFQATT and CDR2 is SNEGSKA (reference sequence). Trimming pared 3 bases from V and 6 bases from J, leaving 12 bases between. The CDR3 sequence is 13 residues long.

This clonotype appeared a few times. CDR3 loop: CSARVPGGPDEQFF. CDR3 DNA: TGCAGTGCTAGAGTACCGGGGGGGCCCGATGAGCAGTTCTTC. V is TRBV20-1 and J is TRBJ2-1, with 8 positions matching TRBD2. The CDR3 has 14 residues. Germline V gene data show CDR1 as DFQATT and CDR2 as SNEGSKA (reference sequence). V lost 1 base and J lost 8; bases outside the gene matches: 7.

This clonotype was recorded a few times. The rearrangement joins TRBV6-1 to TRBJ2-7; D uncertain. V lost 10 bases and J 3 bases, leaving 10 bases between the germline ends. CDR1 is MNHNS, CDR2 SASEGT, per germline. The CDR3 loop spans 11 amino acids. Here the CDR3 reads CAILIGYEQYF. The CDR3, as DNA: TGTGCCATCCTGATCGGCTACGAGCAGTACTTC.

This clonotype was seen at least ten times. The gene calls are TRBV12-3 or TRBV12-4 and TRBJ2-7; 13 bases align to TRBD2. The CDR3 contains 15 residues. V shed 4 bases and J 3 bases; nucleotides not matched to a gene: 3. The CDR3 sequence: CASSSGLAGIYEQYF. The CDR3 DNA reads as TGTGCCAGCAGTTCGGGACTAGCGGGGATCTACGAGCAGTACTTC.